A selection of T cell receptor beta chains follows, all from one sample in a study of monozygotic twins with inflammatory bowel disease. After re-calling the 5' RACE reads, TCRdb lists one entry per CDR3 protein, DNA absent. The repertoire table contains about 140,000 distinct CDR3 sequences. Sequenced: blood. The receptors derive from a human donor with ulcerative colitis or Crohn's disease, or a healthy co-twin of an affected twin (not recorded which). Both conserved end residues are part of each CDR3. Fields, in order: V gene, J gene, CDR3 protein.

V gene: TRBV24-1
J gene: TRBJ2-3
CDR3 protein: CATSDSGTGADTQYF

V gene: TRBV12-3/TRBV12-4
J gene: TRBJ1-2
CDR3 protein: CASSLGEPEIYGYTF

V gene: TRBV27
J gene: TRBJ2-5
CDR3 protein: CASSLLGETQYF

V gene: TRBV7-2
J gene: TRBJ2-3
CDR3 protein: CASSLRSGGLITDTQYF

V gene: TRBV20-1
J gene: TRBJ2-5
CDR3 protein: CSAFIWPLAGAGETQYF

V gene: TRBV7-2
J gene: TRBJ2-3
CDR3 protein: CASRLTGSRTDTQYF

V gene: TRBV20-1
J gene: TRBJ1-4
CDR3 protein: CSARDQGRGGEKLFF

V gene: TRBV20-1
J gene: TRBJ2-7
CDR3 protein: CSPRAGQGIYEQYF

V gene: TRBV30
J gene: TRBJ1-2
CDR3 protein: CAWNPPRDYGYTF

V gene: TRBV4-3
J gene: TRBJ2-1
CDR3 protein: CASSQDPAWSSYNEQFF

V gene: TRBV29-1
J gene: TRBJ1-3
CDR3 protein: CSVEDGGYGNTIYF

V gene: TRBV16
J gene: TRBJ1-2
CDR3 protein: CASSPLDRGPGYTF

V gene: TRBV6-4
J gene: TRBJ2-7
CDR3 protein: CATLRDRGPYEQYF

V gene: TRBV5-4
J gene: TRBJ2-7
CDR3 protein: CASSLGTGGKYEQYF

V gene: TRBV12-5
J gene: TRBJ2-6
CDR3 protein: CASGFANVLTF

V gene: TRBV5-1
J gene: TRBJ1-5
CDR3 protein: CASSLGTGTRQPQHF

V gene: TRBV12-3/TRBV12-4
J gene: TRBJ2-1
CDR3 protein: CASRYGRGADEQFF

V gene: TRBV7-2
J gene: TRBJ2-2
CDR3 protein: CASRPTGGSAGELFF

V gene: TRBV6-1
J gene: TRBJ1-2
CDR3 protein: CASSDINYGYTF

V gene: TRBV27
J gene: TRBJ2-4
CDR3 protein: CASSLSDRVSKNIQYF

V gene: TRBV7-9
J gene: TRBJ1-2
CDR3 protein: CASSLNGGYGYTF

V gene: TRBV14
J gene: TRBJ1-4
CDR3 protein: CASSQQGVGEKLFF

V gene: TRBV14
J gene: TRBJ2-5
CDR3 protein: CASSILGAVETQYF

V gene: TRBV6-5
J gene: TRBJ1-5
CDR3 protein: CASGTGLTAQHF

V gene: TRBV6-6
J gene: TRBJ2-7
CDR3 protein: CASRGGQLYEQYF

V gene: TRBV20-1
J gene: TRBJ1-1
CDR3 protein: CSGLVQGGKGTEAFF

V gene: TRBV12-3/TRBV12-4
J gene: TRBJ2-3
CDR3 protein: CASRNRGGFMDTQYF

V gene: TRBV20-1
J gene: TRBJ2-5
CDR3 protein: CSAPKGGVETQYF

V gene: TRBV20-1
J gene: TRBJ2-5
CDR3 protein: CSARRTGAQETQYF

V gene: TRBV7-8
J gene: TRBJ1-1
CDR3 protein: CASSARTGQMNTEAFF

V gene: TRBV28
J gene: TRBJ1-1
CDR3 protein: CASSRVPGTGALGAFF

V gene: TRBV7-9
J gene: TRBJ2-2
CDR3 protein: CASRQQGNTGELFF

V gene: TRBV6-6
J gene: TRBJ2-3
CDR3 protein: CASSYDREDTQYF

V gene: TRBV5-1
J gene: TRBJ1-2
CDR3 protein: CASTSDRKTNYGYTF

V gene: TRBV18
J gene: TRBJ2-7
CDR3 protein: CASSPNFGGALEQYF

V gene: TRBV6-1
J gene: TRBJ2-7
CDR3 protein: CASFGLRAGGPTYEQYF

V gene: TRBV12-3/TRBV12-4
J gene: TRBJ2-1
CDR3 protein: CASSISGGPTYNEQFF

V gene: TRBV2
J gene: TRBJ1-3
CDR3 protein: CASSGSSGNTIYF

V gene: TRBV10-3
J gene: TRBJ2-3
CDR3 protein: CAIRGTSAGDTQYF

V gene: TRBV4-2
J gene: TRBJ1-3
CDR3 protein: CASSPLGAGADSGNTIYF

V gene: TRBV20-1
J gene: TRBJ1-1
CDR3 protein: CSASNLGRYTEAFF

V gene: TRBV27
J gene: TRBJ2-5
CDR3 protein: CASSRAYGAQETQYF

V gene: TRBV6-5
J gene: TRBJ1-4
CDR3 protein: CASSYSIIPALNEKLFF

V gene: TRBV5-1
J gene: TRBJ2-7
CDR3 protein: CASSPAPGSYEQYF

V gene: TRBV5-6
J gene: TRBJ2-5
CDR3 protein: CASSSGPPRTETQYF

V gene: TRBV12-3/TRBV12-4
J gene: TRBJ1-3
CDR3 protein: CATTWVSGNTIYF

V gene: TRBV19
J gene: TRBJ1-6
CDR3 protein: CATWDRSNSPLHF